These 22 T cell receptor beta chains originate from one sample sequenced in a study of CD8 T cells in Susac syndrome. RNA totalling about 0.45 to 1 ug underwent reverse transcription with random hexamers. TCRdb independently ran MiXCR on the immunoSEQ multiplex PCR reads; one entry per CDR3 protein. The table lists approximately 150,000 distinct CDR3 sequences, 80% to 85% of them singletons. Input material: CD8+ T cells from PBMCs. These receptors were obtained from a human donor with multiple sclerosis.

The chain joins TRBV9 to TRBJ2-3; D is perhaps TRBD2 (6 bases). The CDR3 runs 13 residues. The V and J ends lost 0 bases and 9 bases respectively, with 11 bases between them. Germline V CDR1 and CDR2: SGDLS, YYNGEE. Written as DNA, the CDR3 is TGTGCCAGCAGCGTAGTGACTAGAGAAACGCAGTATTTT. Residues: CASSVVTRETQYF.

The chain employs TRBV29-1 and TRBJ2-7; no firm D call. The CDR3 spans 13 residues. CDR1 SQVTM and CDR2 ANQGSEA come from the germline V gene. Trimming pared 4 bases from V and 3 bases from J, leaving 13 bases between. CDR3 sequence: CSVGGGSGYEQYF. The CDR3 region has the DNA TGCAGCGTTGGAGGTGGTTCGGGCTACGAGCAGTACTTC.

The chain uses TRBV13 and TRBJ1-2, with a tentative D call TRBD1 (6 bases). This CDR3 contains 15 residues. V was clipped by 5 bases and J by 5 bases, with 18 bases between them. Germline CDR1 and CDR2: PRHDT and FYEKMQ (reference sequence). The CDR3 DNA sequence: TGTGCCAGCAGCCCACTCGGGGGCAGCGCTTATGGCTACACCTTC. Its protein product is CASSPLGGSAYGYTF.

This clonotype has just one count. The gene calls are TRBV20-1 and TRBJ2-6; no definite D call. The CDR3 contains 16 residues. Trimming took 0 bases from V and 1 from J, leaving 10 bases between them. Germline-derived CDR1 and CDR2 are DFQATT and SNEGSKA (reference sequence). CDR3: CSAREWADSGANVLTF. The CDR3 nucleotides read TGCAGTGCTAGAGAATGGGCGGATTCTGGGGCCAACGTCCTGACTTTC.

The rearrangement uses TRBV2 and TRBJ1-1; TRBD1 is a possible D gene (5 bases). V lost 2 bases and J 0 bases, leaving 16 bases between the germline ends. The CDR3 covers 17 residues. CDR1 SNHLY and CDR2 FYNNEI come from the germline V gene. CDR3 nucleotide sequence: TGTGCCAGCAGTGAATCGCCCCTGGGGGTCATGAACACTGAAGCTTTCTTT. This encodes CASSESPLGVMNTEAFF.

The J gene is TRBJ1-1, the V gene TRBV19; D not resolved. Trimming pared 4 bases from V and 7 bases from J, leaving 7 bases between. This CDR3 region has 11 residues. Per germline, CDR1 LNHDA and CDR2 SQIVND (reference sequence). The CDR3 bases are TGTGCCAGTAGTAGAGGGTATGAAGCTTTCTTT. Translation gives CASSRGYEAFF.

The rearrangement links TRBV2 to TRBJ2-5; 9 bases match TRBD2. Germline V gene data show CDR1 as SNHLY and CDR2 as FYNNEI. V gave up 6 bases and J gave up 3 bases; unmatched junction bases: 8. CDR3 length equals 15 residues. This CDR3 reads CASRGVGGGEETQYF. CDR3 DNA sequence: TGTGCCAGCAGGGGAGTCGGCGGGGGGGAAGAGACCCAGTACTTC.

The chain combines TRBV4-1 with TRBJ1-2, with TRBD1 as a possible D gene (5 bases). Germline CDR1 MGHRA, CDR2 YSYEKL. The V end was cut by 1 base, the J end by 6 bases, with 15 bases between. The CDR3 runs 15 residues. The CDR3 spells CASSQVFKGANGYTF. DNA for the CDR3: TGCGCCAGCAGCCAAGTCTTTAAAGGGGCGAATGGCTACACCTTC.

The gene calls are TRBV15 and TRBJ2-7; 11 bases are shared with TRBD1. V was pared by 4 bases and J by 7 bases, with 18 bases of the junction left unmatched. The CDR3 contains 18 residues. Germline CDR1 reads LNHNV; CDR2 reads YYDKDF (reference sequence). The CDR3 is CATSTEVDRGRKSWEQYF. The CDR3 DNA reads TGTGCCACCAGCACTGAGGTGGACAGGGGGCGAAAATCGTGGGAGCAGTACTTC.

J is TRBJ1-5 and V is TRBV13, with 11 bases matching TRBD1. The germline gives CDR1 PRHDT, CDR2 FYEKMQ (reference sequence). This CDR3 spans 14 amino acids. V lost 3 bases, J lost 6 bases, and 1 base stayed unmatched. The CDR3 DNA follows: TGTGCCAGCAGCTTTGGGACAGGGGGTCAGCCCCAGCATTTT. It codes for CASSFGTGGQPQHF.

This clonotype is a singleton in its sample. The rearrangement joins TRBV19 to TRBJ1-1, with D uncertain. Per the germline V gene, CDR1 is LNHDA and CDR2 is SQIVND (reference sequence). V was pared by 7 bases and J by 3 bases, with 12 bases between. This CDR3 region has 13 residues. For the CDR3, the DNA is TGTGCCAGTAAATGGAAAAGTTACACTGAAGCTTTCTTT. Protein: CASKWKSYTEAFF.

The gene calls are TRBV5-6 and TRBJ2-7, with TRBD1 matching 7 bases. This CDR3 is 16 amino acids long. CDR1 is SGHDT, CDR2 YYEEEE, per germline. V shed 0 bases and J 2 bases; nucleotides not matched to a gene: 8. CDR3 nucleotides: TGTGCCAGCAGCTTGGTCCCCGGGGACAGACCCTACGAGCAGTACGTC. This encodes CASSLVPGDRPYEQYV.

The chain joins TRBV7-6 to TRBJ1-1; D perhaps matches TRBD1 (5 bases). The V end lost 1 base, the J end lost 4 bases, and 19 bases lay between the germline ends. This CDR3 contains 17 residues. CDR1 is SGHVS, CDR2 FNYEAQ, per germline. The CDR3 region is CASSLGVLGENGTEAFF. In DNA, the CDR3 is TGTGCCAGCAGCTTAGGGGTCTTAGGGGAAAACGGCACTGAAGCTTTCTTT.

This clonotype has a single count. CDR3 sequence (DNA): TGCAGCGTTGAAGTTGGTAATACGCAGTATTTT. It codes for CSVEVGNTQYF. This sequence joins TRBV29-1 and TRBJ2-3; no definite D call. Germline V gene lookup returns CDR1 SQVTM and CDR2 ANQGSEA. V lost 1 base and J 7 bases, leaving 6 bases between the germline ends. There are 11 residues in the CDR3.

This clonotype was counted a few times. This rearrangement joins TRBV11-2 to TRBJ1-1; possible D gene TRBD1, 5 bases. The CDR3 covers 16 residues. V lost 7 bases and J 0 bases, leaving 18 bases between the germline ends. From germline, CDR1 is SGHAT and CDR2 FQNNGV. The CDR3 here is CASTDTKQAVNTEAFF. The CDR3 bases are TGTGCCAGCACCGACACGAAACAGGCCGTGAACACTGAAGCTTTCTTT. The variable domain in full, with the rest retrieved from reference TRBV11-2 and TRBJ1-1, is EAGVAQSPRYKIIEKRQSVAFWCNPISGHATLYWYQQILGQGPKLLIQFQNNGVVDDSQLPKDRFSAERLKGVDSTLKIQPAKLEDSAVYLCASTDTKQAVNTEAFFGQGTRLTVV.

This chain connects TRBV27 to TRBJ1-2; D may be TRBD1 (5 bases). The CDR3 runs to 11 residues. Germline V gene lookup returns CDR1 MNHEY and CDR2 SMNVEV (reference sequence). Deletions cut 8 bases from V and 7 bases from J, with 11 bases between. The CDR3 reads CASGQTFGYTF. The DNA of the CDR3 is TGTGCCAGCGGACAAACGTTTGGCTACACCTTC.

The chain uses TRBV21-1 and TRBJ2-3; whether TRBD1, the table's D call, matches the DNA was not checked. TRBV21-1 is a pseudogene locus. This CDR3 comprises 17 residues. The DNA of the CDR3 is TGTGCCAGCAGCATTGTCCGGACAGGCCAACCCCCAGATACGCAGTATTTT. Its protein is CASSIVRTGQPPDTQYF.

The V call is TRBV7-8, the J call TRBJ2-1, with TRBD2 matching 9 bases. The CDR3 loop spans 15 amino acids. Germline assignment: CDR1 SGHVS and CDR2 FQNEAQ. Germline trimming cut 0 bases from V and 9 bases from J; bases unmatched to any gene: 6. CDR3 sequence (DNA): TGTGCCAGCAGCTTAGCAGCGGGGGGTGGTACTGAGCAGTTCTTC. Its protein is CASSLAAGGGTEQFF.

The CDR3 reads CASSLGDEAFF. In DNA form, the CDR3 reads TGTGCCAGCAGCTTAGGGGATGAAGCTTTCTTT. This chain uses TRBV7-9 with TRBJ1-1; no clear D gene. The CDR3 length is 11 residues. Trimming took 1 base from V and 7 from J, leaving 4 bases between them. The germline V gene has CDR1 SEHNR and CDR2 FQNEAQ (reference sequence).

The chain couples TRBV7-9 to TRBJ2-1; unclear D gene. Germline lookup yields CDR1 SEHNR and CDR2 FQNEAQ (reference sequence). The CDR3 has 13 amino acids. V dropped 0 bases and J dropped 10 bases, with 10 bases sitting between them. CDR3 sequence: CASSLASGYEQFF. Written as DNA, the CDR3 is TGTGCCAGCAGCTTAGCTAGTGGGTACGAGCAGTTCTTC.

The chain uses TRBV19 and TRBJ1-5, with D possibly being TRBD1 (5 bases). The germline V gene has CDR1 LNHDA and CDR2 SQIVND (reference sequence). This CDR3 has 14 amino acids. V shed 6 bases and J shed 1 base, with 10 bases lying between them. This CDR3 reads CASRIRDSNQPQHF. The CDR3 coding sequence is TGTGCCAGTAGGATACGGGACAGCAATCAGCCCCAGCATTTT.

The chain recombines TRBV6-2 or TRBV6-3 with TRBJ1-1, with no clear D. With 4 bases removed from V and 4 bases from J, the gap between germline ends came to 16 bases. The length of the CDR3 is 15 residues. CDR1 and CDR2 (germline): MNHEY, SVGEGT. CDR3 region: CASSFTYPEATEAFF. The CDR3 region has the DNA TGTGCCAGCAGTTTCACATATCCGGAGGCCACTGAAGCTTTCTTT.